Reported below is one T cell receptor beta chain. A much larger clone is a single base away; this may be a read error. With 2 bases removed from V and 4 bases from J, the gap between germline ends came to 5 bases. The V gene's germline CDR1 is MDHEN and CDR2 SYDVKM. CDR3 length equals 12 residues. This sample's TCRbeta library carried unique molecular identifier barcodes. TCRdb redid the calling of the PCR reads with MiXCR, one entry per CDR3 protein. The sample has 450,000 to 600,000 distinct CDR3 sequences, about 30% seen once. This sample stems from a study of T-cell reconstitution after alpha-beta-depleted transplantation in children.

The receptor was isolated from a human donor who donated a stem cell graft to a child with aplastic anemia. The gene calls are TRBV28 and TRBJ1-2; D gene uncertain. Material: PBMCs from the stem cell graft donor, obtained from the stem cell graft. CDR3 region: CASSLVSYGYTF. The CDR3 DNA is TGTGCCAGCAGTTTAGTCAGCTATGGCTACACCTTC.